This T cell receptor (beta chain) originates from a study of blood T cell repertoires in COVID-19. Per the germline V gene, CDR1 is KGHSH and CDR2 is LQKENI. J gave up 3 bases and V 10 bases, and 10 bases lay outside the gene matches. The CDR3 sequence is 14 residues long. Patients from Seattle were sampled longitudinally, starting during active infection. Per the original data handling: Amplification of reference gene primers provided the estimated nucleated cell counts. TCRdb keeps only in-frame clones here, not all; method: immunoSEQ multiplex PCR. D and trimming come from the DNA, and the V and J calls and clone size come from that table. The sample has about 170,000 clones, around 86% seen once.

The sequencing input was peripheral blood. The chain employs TRBV18 and TRBJ1-2; 8 bases fit TRBD1. This clonotype was obtained from a man aged 55 to 70 with COVID-19, enrolled during active disease. CDR3 DNA: TGTGCCACCTCGGGACAGGTCAGAGACTATGGCTACACCTTC. Encoded protein: CATSGQVRDYGYTF.